This is a list of T cell receptor beta chains from one sample in a study of T cell repertoires in cytomegalovirus infection. TCRdb independently ran MiXCR on the reads; one entry per CDR3 protein. The sample gives about 830,000 distinct CDR3 sequences, 32% of which show up once; around 11% is in the top ten. For these receptors, no antigen is known. The sequencing used cultured CD8+ T cells from PBMCs, collected from culture after CMV antigen stimulation. Every receptor here comes from a human donor in good health (CMV status not recorded). Some clones in this sample may be carry-over from other donors' samples. CDR3s include the opening cysteine and the closing phenylalanine or tryptophan. The D gene is left open where the match is weak. Expanded clones get a size class; other rows say once, few or many, or leave the size out.

v_call	j_call	d_call	clone_size	cdr3_aa	cdr3_nt
TRBV7-8	TRBJ2-5	.	many	CASSLRRRTKETQYF	TGTGCCAGCAGCTTAAGACGGCGTACCAAAGAGACCCAGTACTTC
TRBV7-3	TRBJ2-2	.	.	CASSPSPGPGAGELFF	TGTGCCAGCAGCCCGTCACCGGGGCCGGGGGCCGGGGAGCTGTTTTTT
TRBV27	TRBJ2-1	.	.	CASSSRAGDEQFF	TGTGCCAGCAGTTCCAGGGCAGGGGATGAGCAGTTCTTC
TRBV7-9	TRBJ2-5	.	many	CASSLEGLAEETQYF	TGTGCCAGCAGCTTAGAGGGGCTAGCCGAAGAGACCCAGTACTTC
TRBV15	TRBJ2-3	.	.	CATSNGPGLDLTDTQYF	TGTGCCACCAGCAATGGTCCTGGACTGGATCTCACAGATACGCAGTATTTT
TRBV27	TRBJ2-1	.	few	CASSLSRINEQFF	TGTGCCAGCAGTTTATCGCGGATAAATGAGCAGTTCTTC
TRBV4-1	TRBJ1-1	TRBD1	once	CASSHFAGQGIFDTEAFF	TGCGCCAGCAGCCATTTTGCGGGACAGGGAATATTTGACACTGAAGCTTTCTTT
TRBV6-5	TRBJ1-3	TRBD1	once	CASSYSQGGNTIYF	TGTGCCAGCAGTTACTCACAGGGGGGAAACACCATATATTTT
TRBV4-1	TRBJ2-7	.	.	CASNQAVNPYEQYF	TGCGCCAGCAACCAAGCTGTGAACCCCTACGAGCAGTACTTC
TRBV28	TRBJ2-5	TRBD2	.	CASSLPPGGRGTQYF	TGTGCCAGCAGTTTACCCCCGGGGGGGCGCGGGACCCAGTACTTC
TRBV7-6	TRBJ2-3	.	many	CASSLVSVPSTDTQYF	TGTGCCAGCAGCTTAGTAAGCGTCCCGAGCACAGATACGCAGTATTTT
TRBV10-3	TRBJ2-6	.	few	CAISDLGGSSGANVLTF	TGTGCCATCAGTGATCTTGGGGGCAGCTCTGGGGCCAACGTCCTGACTTTC
TRBV19	TRBJ2-3	.	.	CASSHKWGTDTQYF	TGTGCCAGTAGTCATAAATGGGGCACAGATACGCAGTATTTT
TRBV12-3/TRBV12-4	TRBJ2-3	TRBD2	few	CASNTLRAGGLQSTDTQYF	TGTGCCAGCAACACTTTACGGGCGGGGGGGCTCCAATCCACAGATACGCAGTATTTT
TRBV5-8	TRBJ2-1	TRBD2	few	CASRGSGGPYNEQFF	TGTGCCAGCCGGGGTAGCGGGGGGCCTTACAATGAGCAGTTCTTC
TRBV4-1	TRBJ1-2	TRBD1	few	CASSPGQGFGYTF	TGCGCCAGCAGCCCAGGACAGGGGTTTGGCTACACCTTC
TRBV19	TRBJ1-5	.	few	CASSIGGPSNQPQHF	TGTGCCAGTAGTATAGGAGGACCTAGCAATCAGCCCCAGCATTTT
TRBV9	TRBJ2-1	.	.	CASSPRDWGEDEQFF	TGTGCCAGCAGCCCCCGCGACTGGGGGGAGGATGAGCAGTTCTTC
TRBV6-6	TRBJ1-2	.	few	CASSAWGKDTANYGYTF	TGTGCCAGCAGTGCTTGGGGCAAGGATACGGCTAACTATGGCTACACCTTC
TRBV27	TRBJ2-3	.	few	CASSSRGGGSSTDTQYF	TGTGCCAGCAGTAGTAGGGGCGGGGGCTCTAGCACAGATACGCAGTATTTT
TRBV7-2	TRBJ1-5	.	many	CASSLGRGIEQPQHF	TGTGCCAGCAGCTTAGGCAGGGGAATAGAACAGCCCCAGCATTTT
TRBV7-9	TRBJ2-4	TRBD1	.	CASSLGQGPKNIQYF	TGTGCCAGCAGCTTGGGACAGGGACCCAAAAACATTCAGTACTTC
TRBV12-3/TRBV12-4	TRBJ2-1	.	.	CASSFSPDNEQFF	TGTGCCAGCAGTTTTTCCCCGGACAATGAGCAGTTCTTC
TRBV12-5	TRBJ2-7	.	.	CASGLGSTGESSYEQYF	TGTGCTAGTGGTTTGGGGTCAACAGGAGAAAGCTCCTACGAGCAGTACTTC
TRBV6-1	TRBJ1-5	.	.	CASSEPQTLYSNQPQHF	TGTGCCAGCAGTGAGCCACAAACCCTCTATAGCAATCAGCCCCAGCATTTT
TRBV2	TRBJ2-5	.	few	CASSTGRGYQETQYF	TGTGCCAGCAGTACAGGACGGGGGTACCAAGAGACCCAGTACTTC
TRBV5-1	TRBJ2-7	.	.	CASSLQTDGSYEQYF	TGCGCCAGCAGCCTACAGACGGACGGCTCCTACGAGCAGTACTTC
TRBV7-9	TRBJ1-4	TRBD1	few	CASSPSLTGGNEKLFF	TGTGCCAGCAGCCCATCCCTCACAGGGGGCAATGAAAAACTGTTTTTT
TRBV7-9	TRBJ2-5	TRBD2	few	CASSTGPSGEETQYF	TGTGCCAGCAGCACAGGCCCTAGCGGGGAAGAGACCCAGTACTTC
TRBV11-3	TRBJ1-6	.	.	CASSQPPMGSYNSPLHF	TGTGCCAGCAGCCAACCCCCGATGGGCTCCTATAATTCACCCCTCCACTTT
TRBV12-3/TRBV12-4	TRBJ2-1	TRBD2	.	CASLNSGLAGGREQFF	TGTGCCAGCTTAAATTCGGGACTAGCGGGGGGGCGGGAGCAGTTCTTC
TRBV4-3	TRBJ1-6	.	many	CASSQDGPPYSPLHF	TGCGCCAGCAGCCAAGATGGACCCCCTTATTCACCCCTCCACTTT
TRBV19	TRBJ2-7	.	.	CASSIWGPSSYEQYF	TGTGCCAGTAGTATATGGGGACCTAGCTCCTACGAGCAGTACTTC
TRBV11-3	TRBJ2-2	.	.	CASSLDTVGELFF	TGTGCCAGCAGCTTAGACACTGTCGGGGAGCTGTTTTTT
TRBV19	TRBJ1-3	.	.	CASSNRDPTSGNTIYF	TGTGCCAGTAGTAACAGGGACCCCACCTCTGGAAACACCATATATTTT
TRBV6-4	TRBJ2-3	.	many	CASSDVVAMSTDTQYF	TGTGCCAGCAGTGACGTCGTGGCGATGAGCACAGATACGCAGTATTTT
TRBV7-3	TRBJ2-1	TRBD1	.	CASSDYRGSYNEQFF	TGTGCCAGCAGCGACTACAGGGGATCCTACAATGAGCAGTTCTTC
TRBV7-9	TRBJ1-5	.	.	CASSVQGYNQPQHF	TGTGCCAGCAGCGTTCAGGGATACAATCAGCCCCAGCATTTT
TRBV7-9	TRBJ2-1	.	many	CASSPSESGTYNEQFF	TGTGCCAGCAGCCCCAGCGAGTCCGGAACCTACAATGAGCAGTTCTTC
TRBV2	TRBJ1-1	.	.	CASSEELNTEAFF	TGTGCCAGCAGTGAAGAGTTAAACACTGAAGCTTTCTTT
TRBV2	TRBJ1-1	.	.	CASKMAGREAFF	TGTGCCAGCAAGATGGCAGGAAGGGAAGCTTTCTTT
TRBV7-6	TRBJ2-5	.	many	CASSLAGGGNQETQYF	TGTGCCAGCAGCTTAGCGGGAGGGGGTAACCAAGAGACCCAGTACTTC
TRBV7-6	TRBJ2-1	.	many	CASSLSGGPYNEQFF	TGTGCCAGCAGCTTATCGGGGGGCCCGTACAATGAGCAGTTCTTC
TRBV12-3/TRBV12-4	TRBJ1-1	.	.	CASSLVANTEAFF	TGTGCCAGCAGTTTAGTGGCGAACACTGAAGCTTTCTTT
TRBV14	TRBJ1-3	.	.	CASRGYGNTIYF	TGTGCCAGCAGAGGGTATGGAAACACCATATATTTT
TRBV7-9	TRBJ2-1	TRBD1	few	CASSRRQGGNEQFF	TGTGCCAGCAGCCGGAGACAGGGGGGCAATGAGCAGTTCTTC
TRBV5-1	TRBJ2-5	.	few	CASSLVVSNQETQYF	TGCGCCAGCAGCTTGGTGGTCAGCAACCAAGAGACCCAGTACTTC
TRBV7-8	TRBJ2-7	.	.	CASSSTPRGPLGEQYF	TGTGCCAGCAGCTCGACCCCACGGGGCCCCTTGGGCGAGCAGTACTTC
TRBV19	TRBJ2-1	.	.	CASNLEMGNEQFF	TGTGCCAGTAATTTGGAGATGGGCAATGAGCAGTTCTTC